This is a list of T cell receptor beta chains from one sample in a study of T cells in Graves' hyperthyroidism and ophthalmopathy. TCRdb reanalysed the multiplex PCR reads using MiXCR and keeps one entry per CDR3 protein. The table lists roughly 740,000 distinct CDR3 sequences, about 15% of them singletons. Sequencing used blood. These receptors all come from a man between 18 and 35 years old with Graves' hyperthyroidism. Each CDR3 is given with its conserved first and last residue. Fields, in order: CDR3 length, V gene, D gene, clone size, J gene, CDR3 DNA, CDR3 protein. D genes are given only for firm matches. A clone size is listed for some rows: how often the clone was seen (once, few, many), or a class if it is expanded.

>13|TRBV19|-|few|TRBJ2-3
TGTGCCAGTAAGTCGGGTTTGACAGATACGCAGTATTTT
CASKSGLTDTQYF
>14|TRBV19|TRBD2|-|TRBJ2-1
TGTGCCAGTAGGGGACTAGCGATTGACAATGAGCAGTTCTTC
CASRGLAIDNEQFF
>16|TRBV9|TRBD2|few|TRBJ2-1
TGTGCCAGCAGCGTAGATAGCGGGAGGGCCCTCAATGAGCAGTTCTTC
CASSVDSGRALNEQFF
>15|TRBV24-1|-|-|TRBJ2-2
TGTGCCACCAGTGGTTTGTCGGTCGCGACCGGGGAGCTGTTTTTT
CATSGLSVATGELFF
>17|TRBV27|TRBD2|many|TRBJ2-5
TGTGCCAGCAGTCCTTACCGTTCTAGCGGGTACACAGAGACCCAGTACTTC
CASSPYRSSGYTETQYF
>13|TRBV20-1|-|many|TRBJ2-3
TGCAGTGCCGAGGGAGGGGGGACAGATACGCAGTATTTT
CSAEGGGTDTQYF
>16|TRBV6-5|-|-|TRBJ2-5
TGTGCCAGCAGTTACTCGATTTTAGCGGTTAGAGAGATCCAGTACTTC
CASSYSILAVREIQYF
>14|TRBV2|-|few|TRBJ1-2
TGTGCCAGCAGTGTAGGGGGACGGGACTATGGCTACACCTTC
CASSVGGRDYGYTF
>15|TRBV12-3/TRBV12-4|-|-|TRBJ2-7
TGTGCCAGCAGTCCGGTGGACCTAGCTCCGTACGAGCAGTACTTC
CASSPVDLAPYEQYF
>13|TRBV11-3|-|many|TRBJ1-1
TGTGCCAGCAGCTCAAGGGGTTCCACTGAAGCTTTCTTT
CASSSRGSTEAFF
>16|TRBV5-6|TRBD1|many|TRBJ2-5
TGTGCCAGCAGCAACCGGGACAGGGGGCTCCAAGAGACCCAGTACTTC
CASSNRDRGLQETQYF
>14|TRBV20-1|-|-|TRBJ2-2
TGCAGTGCTAGCGACGGGGCTAACACCGGGGAGCTGTTTTTT
CSASDGANTGELFF
>17|TRBV9|TRBD2|-|TRBJ2-1
TGTGCCAGCAGTGCTGGACTAGCGGGAGGCGCCTACAATGAGCAGTTCTTC
CASSAGLAGGAYNEQFF
>14|TRBV9|TRBD1|-|TRBJ1-1
TGTGCCAGCAGCGCGACAGGGCCGAACACTGAAGCTTTCTTT
CASSATGPNTEAFF
>11|TRBV6-1|-|-|TRBJ2-5
TGTGCCAGCAGCAACCCCGGCCACCGACACTTC
CASSNPGHRHF
>13|TRBV2|-|many|TRBJ2-7
TGTGCCAGCAGTGAATTTCCAATCTACGAGCAGTACTTC
CASSEFPIYEQYF
>18|TRBV12-3/TRBV12-4|-|-|TRBJ1-5
TGTGCCAGCAGTTTAGCGGGACGGCTTAATTATTGCAATCAGCCCCAGCATTTT
CASSLAGRLNYCNQPQHF
>15|TRBV3-1|-|few|TRBJ1-3
TGTGCCAGCAGCCCGAGGGGGGTACCAGGAAACACCATATATTTT
CASSPRGVPGNTIYF
>11|TRBV2|-|many|TRBJ2-5
TGTGCCAGCATGTCTTCGGAGACCCAGTACTTC
CASMSSETQYF
>13|TRBV28|-|few|TRBJ1-2
TGTGCCACCCTCCTCAGGACAGCCTATGGCTACACCTTC
CATLLRTAYGYTF
>13|TRBV18|-|many|TRBJ1-1
TGTGCCAGCTCACCACCGTCGGACACTGAAGCTTTCTTT
CASSPPSDTEAFF
>15|TRBV4-1|TRBD2|-|TRBJ2-7
TGCGCCAGCAGCCAACTAGCGGGAGTACAGTACGAGCAGTACTTC
CASSQLAGVQYEQYF
>14|TRBV29-1|TRBD2|many|TRBJ2-7
TGCAGCGTTGATAGCGGGAGGAACTCCTACGAGCAGTACTTC
CSVDSGRNSYEQYF
>15|TRBV28|-|many|TRBJ1-1
TGTGCCAGCAGTCCCCGACTCGGAATGAACACTGAAGCTTTCTTT
CASSPRLGMNTEAFF
>16|TRBV5-1|-|few|TRBJ2-2
TGCGCCAGCAGCTTAAGTGATCCAGTCGACACCGGGGAGCTGTTTTTT
CASSLSDPVDTGELFF
>12|TRBV27|-|few|TRBJ2-5
TGTGCCAGCGGCTACGATCTTGAGACCCAGTACTTC
CASGYDLETQYF
>14|TRBV9|-|few|TRBJ2-1
TGTGCCAGCAGCCCGGGTGGTGGGGGAAGGGAGCAGTTCTTC
CASSPGGGGREQFF
>15|TRBV5-1|TRBD1|-|TRBJ1-1
TGCGCCAGCAGCTTAAGCCTGGGACAGGGGTCTGAAGCTTTCTTT
CASSLSLGQGSEAFF
>18|TRBV19|-|few|TRBJ1-3
TGTGCCAGTAGTAAGGTGACCGGGACACCTACGTCTGGAAACACCATATATTTT
CASSKVTGTPTSGNTIYF
>16|TRBV27|TRBD2|many|TRBJ2-7
TGTGCCAGCAGTTCGGGACTAGCGGGAGGCTACGTGGAGCAGTACTTC
CASSSGLAGGYVEQYF
>20|TRBV15|TRBD2|few|TRBJ2-6
TGTGCCACCAGCAGGGACCCGGGTACTAGCGGGAGGTCTGGGGCCAACGTCCTGACTTTC
CATSRDPGTSGRSGANVLTF
>17|TRBV3-1|TRBD1|few|TRBJ1-2
TGTGCCAGCAGCCTTGGACTGAACAGGGGCCTAACGTATGGCTACACCTTC
CASSLGLNRGLTYGYTF
>12|TRBV10-3|-|many|TRBJ1-6
TGTGCCAGCTGCGACAGCCTAAGGGCCCTCCACTTT
CASCDSLRALHF
>14|TRBV28|TRBD1|many|TRBJ2-7
TGTGCCAGCAGTATCGGACAGGGGGGGGACGAGCAGTACTTC
CASSIGQGGDEQYF
>12|TRBV7-9|-|many|TRBJ1-1
TGTGCCAGCAGCTTAATGGACACTGAAGCTTTCTTT
CASSLMDTEAFF
>11|TRBV6-1|-|-|TRBJ2-1
TGTGCCAGCTCCGGATACTATGAGCAGTTCTTC
CASSGYYEQFF
>15|TRBV29-1|-|-|TRBJ2-3
TGCAGCGTTGAAGAAGGGTTAGCGATGACAGATACGCAGTATTTT
CSVEEGLAMTDTQYF
>15|TRBV19|-|few|TRBJ1-1
TGTGCCAGTAGTATACGAACGTCCATGAACACTGAAGCTTTCTTT
CASSIRTSMNTEAFF
>15|TRBV25-1|-|-|TRBJ2-5
TGTGCCAGCAGTGAATCGGAGGGGACGAGGCAGACCCAGTACTTC
CASSESEGTRQTQYF
>15|TRBV2|-|many|TRBJ1-2
TGTGCCAGCAGTTCCCGGGACGGAGGATTCTATGGCTACACCTTC
CASSSRDGGFYGYTF
>16|TRBV20-1|-|many|TRBJ2-1
TGCAGTGCTAGAGATCGCCTGTCCGGGACCTACAATGAGCAGTTCTTC
CSARDRLSGTYNEQFF
>15|TRBV7-9|TRBD1|-|TRBJ2-2
TGTGCCAGCAGCACGGACAGGGGGCCGATCGGGGAGCTGTTTTTT
CASSTDRGPIGELFF
>15|TRBV12-3/TRBV12-4|TRBD1|many|TRBJ1-4
TGTGCCAGCAGACCGACAGGGGGCTTCGGTGAAAAACTGTTTTTT
CASRPTGGFGEKLFF
>17|TRBV9|-|-|TRBJ2-5
TGTGCCAGCAGCCAGGGGGACTTAACCCGGTGGGGAGAGACCCAGTACTTC
CASSQGDLTRWGETQYF
>16|TRBV12-3/TRBV12-4|TRBD1|many|TRBJ2-5
TGTGCCAGCAGCTCACGTCGGACAGGGGGCTGGGAGACCCAGTACTTC
CASSSRRTGGWETQYF
>15|TRBV20-1|-|few|TRBJ2-5
TGCAGTGCTACCCCACAACAGGGATACCAAGAGACCCAGTACTTC
CSATPQQGYQETQYF
>15|TRBV5-1|-|-|TRBJ2-5
TGCGCCAGCAGCTTGGGCGAGGCCCGAGAAGAGACCCAGTACTTC
CASSLGEAREETQYF
>14|TRBV20-1|TRBD1|many|TRBJ2-2
TGCAGTGCCAGACAGGGGTTGGGAACCGGGGAGCTGTTTTTT
CSARQGLGTGELFF
>17|TRBV12-3/TRBV12-4|-|many|TRBJ2-1
TGTGCCAGCAGTTTACGCCTCGTGGGAGAGTCCTACAATGAGCAGTTCTTC
CASSLRLVGESYNEQFF
>13|TRBV7-9|TRBD2|few|TRBJ2-1
TGTGCCAGCAGCTCGACTAGCGATGGTGAGCAGTTCTTC
CASSSTSDGEQFF
>17|TRBV27|TRBD2|-|TRBJ2-1
TGTGCCAGCAGACTCTTCTGGACTAGCGGGAGCTGGAATGAGCAGTTCTTC
CASRLFWTSGSWNEQFF
>14|TRBV10-2|-|many|TRBJ1-1
TGCGCCAGCAGTGAGTCGAGTATGAACACTGAAGCTTTCTTT
CASSESSMNTEAFF
>14|TRBV20-1|-|many|TRBJ2-5
TGCAGTGCTGGGGTTTGGGGGTCGACGGAGACCCAGTACTTC
CSAGVWGSTETQYF